Given below is one T cell receptor (beta chain) in context. The germline gives CDR1 SGHRS, CDR2 YFSETQ. CDR3 length equals 16 residues. V dropped 0 bases and J dropped 0 bases, with 7 bases sitting between them. The sample comes from a study of blood T cells in healthy people across ages. Then a second PCR, running roughly 7 to 11 cycles, was carried out with a sample-barcoded 5' primer and a J-beta primer mix. Tags on each cDNA molecule came from a template-switch adaptor with 12 random nucleotides. TCRdb processed the 5' RACE reads anew with MiXCR; each CDR3 protein has one entry. Of approximately 1.5 million distinct CDR3 sequences in the sample, about 45% were seen once.

The chain links TRBV5-1 to TRBJ2-6; no clear D gene. Source material: blood. This TCR was recovered from a woman under 30 in good health. CDR3 residues: CASSLDASSGANVLTF. The CDR3 DNA is TGCGCCAGCAGCTTGGATGCGTCCTCTGGGGCCAACGTCCTGACTTTC.